Listed below are T cell receptor beta chains from one sample, sequenced in a study of CD8+CD57+ T cells in acquired aplastic anemia. A single record per CDR3 protein comes from TCRdb applying MiXCR to the reads. Seen here are around 150,000 distinct CDR3 sequences, 71% observed once, and the top ten hold 40% to 60%. Source material: sorted CD4+, CD8+, or CD8+CD57+ T cells (not recorded which) from PBMCs. Receptors originate from a human donor with aplastic anemia. Both conserved end residues are part of each CDR3. The order of the fields is D gene, clone size, V gene, J gene, CDR3 protein, CDR3 DNA. A D gene is named only where the DNA matches it firmly. Only some rows state a clone size, as once, few, many or a class for expanded clones.

>.|.|TRBV9|TRBJ1-6
CASSAAIESPLHF
TGTGCCAGCAGCGCTGCGATAGAATCACCCCTCCACTTT
>.|.|TRBV7-6|TRBJ1-1
CASSLGKGQRTEAFF
TGTGCCAGCAGCTTAGGGAAGGGGCAGCGCACTGAAGCTTTCTTT
>.|.|TRBV7-9|TRBJ2-3
CASSFKLDTQYF
TGTGCCAGCAGCTTCAAGTTAGATACGCAGTATTTT
>.|once|TRBV20-1|TRBJ2-7
CSARGISPYEQYF
TGCAGTGCTAGAGGAATTTCGCCCTACGAGCAGTACTTC
>TRBD1|.|TRBV20-1|TRBJ2-1
CSATKLGQEYNEQFF
TGCAGTGCTACCAAATTGGGACAGGAATACAATGAGCAGTTCTTC
>TRBD1|.|TRBV20-1|TRBJ1-5
CSARQGVTEPQHF
TGCAGTGCCCGACAGGGTGTTACGGAGCCCCAGCATTTT
>.|.|TRBV7-2|TRBJ1-1
CASSFGKNTEAFF
TGTGCCAGCAGCTTCGGGAAGAACACTGAAGCTTTCTTT
>.|few|TRBV7-7|TRBJ2-5
CASSFGWGETQYF
TGTGCTAGCAGCTTTGGGTGGGGGGAGACCCAGTACTTC
>.|.|TRBV20-1|TRBJ2-5
CSEDGRGTQYF
TGCAGTGAGGACGGCCGTGGGACCCAGTACTTC
>.|.|TRBV29-1|TRBJ1-1
CSVEALGGLAFF
TGCAGCGTTGAAGCATTGGGCGGCCTGGCTTTCTTT
>.|.|TRBV19|TRBJ1-1
CASSTRENTEAFF
TGTGCCAGTAGTACCAGGGAGAACACTGAAGCTTTCTTT
>.|few|TRBV6-2/TRBV6-3|TRBJ2-7
CASSLPLGEQYF
TGTGCCAGCAGTTTACCTCTGGGAGAGCAGTACTTC
>TRBD1|.|TRBV20-1|TRBJ2-1
CSARDQVTGSYNEQFF
TGCAGTGCTAGAGATCAAGTGACAGGGTCCTACAATGAGCAGTTCTTC
>.|many|TRBV5-8|TRBJ2-3
CASSLGGTGADTQYF
TGTGCCAGCAGCTTGGGTGGGACGGGCGCAGATACGCAGTATTTT
>.|.|TRBV2|TRBJ2-7
CASSDLDEQYF
TGTGCCAGCAGTGATCTAGACGAGCAGTACTTC
>TRBD1|.|TRBV24-1|TRBJ1-2
CATSGTGAYGYTF
TGTGCCACCAGTGGAACAGGGGCCTATGGCTACACCTTC
>TRBD1|few|TRBV7-9|TRBJ2-3
CASSLAPAGTGTQYF
TGTGCCAGCAGCTTAGCTCCAGCCGGGACAGGGACGCAGTATTTT
>.|.|TRBV9|TRBJ2-7
CASSVDGVSYEQYF
TGTGCCAGCAGCGTTGACGGAGTCTCCTACGAGCAGTACTTC
>.|.|TRBV29-1|TRBJ2-1
CSVRTGVTEQFF
TGCAGCGTCCGAACCGGGGTGACTGAGCAGTTCTTC
>.|.|TRBV10-3|TRBJ2-1
CAITRGVMNEQFF
TGTGCCATCACCAGGGGGGTAATGAATGAGCAGTTCTTC
>.|few|TRBV9|TRBJ2-7
CASSAYSVDRGEQYF
TGTGCCAGCAGCGCGTACTCGGTGGACCGGGGCGAGCAGTACTTC
>.|once|TRBV29-1|TRBJ2-7
CSVEVRDPYEQYF
TGCAGCGTTGAAGTTCGGGACCCCTACGAGCAGTACTTC
>.|.|TRBV7-6|TRBJ2-7
CASSLIADYEQYF
TGTGCCAGCAGCTTAATCGCGGACTACGAGCAGTACTTC
>TRBD1|.|TRBV7-3|TRBJ2-6
CASSLSGTAGANVLTF
TGTGCCAGCAGCCTGTCCGGGACAGCTGGGGCCAACGTCCTGACTTTC
>TRBD1|.|TRBV20-1|TRBJ1-1
CSASRDRGQRNTEAFF
TGCAGTGCTTCGAGAGACAGGGGGCAACGGAACACTGAAGCTTTCTTT
>.|.|TRBV24-1|TRBJ2-3
CATSQVQGGQTQYF
TGTGCCACCAGTCAAGTACAGGGAGGGCAAACGCAGTATTTT
>.|many|TRBV29-1|TRBJ1-1
CSGSYYPMNTEAFF
TGCAGCGGCTCCTACTATCCCATGAACACTGAAGCTTTCTTT
>.|.|TRBV2|TRBJ2-1
CASMQGLGDEQFF
TGTGCCAGCATGCAGGGACTGGGGGATGAGCAGTTCTTC
>.|.|TRBV7-2|TRBJ2-6
CASSLDRALSSGANVLTF
TGTGCCAGCAGCTTAGATCGGGCGCTCTCCTCTGGGGCCAACGTCCTGACTTTC
>.|few|TRBV20-1|TRBJ2-1
CSARSGQKWYNEQFF
TGCAGTGCTAGATCGGGCCAAAAGTGGTACAATGAGCAGTTCTTC
>.|.|TRBV7-3|TRBJ2-7
CASSLMSYEQYF
TGTGCCAGCAGCTTAATGTCCTACGAGCAGTACTTC
>TRBD1|.|TRBV19|TRBJ1-3
CASSDRGRGNTIYF
TGTGCCAGTAGCGACAGGGGTCGTGGAAACACCATATATTTT
>.|.|TRBV6-1|TRBJ1-1
CASSVAWVPTLNTEAFF
TGTGCCAGCAGTGTGGCCTGGGTTCCGACATTGAACACTGAAGCTTTCTTT
>TRBD2|few|TRBV19|TRBJ2-5
CASASGRETQYF
TGTGCCAGCGCTAGCGGGAGAGAGACCCAGTACTTC
>TRBD1|few|TRBV2|TRBJ2-7
CASSGAGTDYEQYF
TGTGCCAGCAGTGGGGCCGGGACAGACTACGAGCAGTACTTC
>TRBD2|once|TRBV7-9|TRBJ2-7
CASSTSGSSYEQYF
TGTGCCAGCAGCACTAGCGGGAGCTCCTACGAGCAGTACTTC
>.|.|TRBV7-8|TRBJ2-7
CASSFGSPYEQYF
TGTGCCAGCAGCTTTGGGTCTCCCTACGAGCAGTACTTC
>.|.|TRBV20-1|TRBJ1-3
CSASRVGGGNTIYF
TGCAGTGCTAGCCGAGTCGGGGGCGGAAACACCATATATTTT
>TRBD2|.|TRBV7-3|TRBJ2-6
CASSQRGAGANVLTF
TGTGCCAGCAGCCAGCGGGGGGCCGGGGCCAACGTCCTGACTTTC
>.|.|TRBV7-8|TRBJ1-3
CASSLTGSSGNTIYF
TGTGCCAGCAGCCTAACAGGGAGCTCTGGAAACACCATATATTTT
>TRBD2|once|TRBV11-2|TRBJ2-2
CASSQQAGTNTGELFF
TGTGCCAGCAGCCAGCAAGCGGGGACCAACACCGGGGAGCTGTTTTTT
>.|.|TRBV7-6|TRBJ1-1
CASRLTTGPYTEAFF
TGTGCCAGCAGGTTGACGACAGGCCCCTACACTGAAGCTTTCTTT
>.|.|TRBV7-6|TRBJ1-2
CASSARYREPGRGYTF
TGTGCCAGCAGCGCACGATACAGGGAGCCAGGGCGGGGCTACACCTTC
>.|.|TRBV7-9|TRBJ2-3
CASSSLTGRADTQYF
TGTGCCAGCAGCTCCTTAACGGGAAGGGCAGATACGCAGTATTTT
>.|.|TRBV7-2|TRBJ1-1
CASSRGQNTEAFF
TGTGCCAGCAGCCGAGGACAGAACACTGAAGCTTTCTTT
>TRBD2|.|TRBV20-1|TRBJ2-3
CSAPSGTRDTQYF
TGCAGTGCTCCCTCCGGGACTAGAGATACGCAGTATTTT
>.|.|TRBV5-1|TRBJ2-5
CASSGGQPKRETQYF
TGCGCCAGCAGCGGGGGCCAGCCTAAGAGGGAGACCCAGTACTTC
>.|.|TRBV5-1|TRBJ2-3
CASSQEYTQYF
TGCGCCAGCAGCCAAGAGTATACGCAGTATTTT
>.|.|TRBV24-1|TRBJ2-3
CATSDLRGTDTQYF
TGTGCCACCAGTGATTTGAGAGGCACAGATACGCAGTATTTT
>.|.|TRBV24-1|TRBJ1-1
CATSGPDYGTEAFF
TGTGCCACCAGCGGTCCGGATTACGGCACTGAAGCTTTCTTT
>TRBD1|.|TRBV6-1|TRBJ2-7
CASSYSRPGTGESYEQYF
TGTGCCAGCAGTTACTCTCGACCCGGGACAGGGGAGTCCTACGAGCAGTACTTC
>.|.|TRBV2|TRBJ2-1
CASRYRSAGEQFF
TGTGCCAGCAGGTACAGGTCTGCCGGTGAGCAGTTCTTC
>TRBD1|few|TRBV29-1|TRBJ2-3
CSASDRADTQYF
TGCAGCGCCTCGGACAGGGCGGATACGCAGTATTTT
>.|.|TRBV7-6|TRBJ1-1
CASSLWLQGENTEAFF
TGTGCCAGCAGCTTATGGTTACAGGGCGAGAACACTGAAGCTTTCTTT
>TRBD1|.|TRBV19|TRBJ1-5
CASSAGQGAGQPQHF
TGTGCCAGTAGCGCGGGACAGGGGGCCGGTCAGCCCCAGCATTTT
>.|once|TRBV10-3|TRBJ2-2
CASSDLAGELFF
TGTGCCAGCAGTGACTTAGCGGGGGAGCTGTTTTTT
>.|.|TRBV2|TRBJ1-5
CASSVGRLNQPQHF
TGTGCCAGCAGTGTTGGCCGGCTCAATCAGCCCCAGCATTTT
>.|few|TRBV4-3|TRBJ1-4
CASSQGSSNEKLFF
TGCGCCAGCAGCCAAGGCTCTTCTAATGAAAAACTGTTTTTT
>.|.|TRBV2|TRBJ1-5
CASSEANRGNQPQHF
TGTGCCAGCAGTGAAGCGAACAGGGGCAATCAGCCCCAGCATTTT
>.|once|TRBV15|TRBJ2-7
CASSPSLGDYEQYF
TGTGCCAGCAGCCCCTCCCTGGGGGACTACGAGCAGTACTTC